This T cell receptor beta chain is from a study of shared clonotypes between healthy human individuals. Findings and limits, study-wide: Expectations were that clonotype sharing among donors would be affected by sequencing depth.

In regard to this clone: Its antigen is undetermined.

Method: immunoSEQ multiplex PCR; TCRdb's copy keeps in-frame clones and lacks some. The table has approximately 2.3 million clones, about 92% seen once. Free of recent acute infections or vaccinations, the donors were healthy HIV-negative adults. Germline loops: CDR1 KGHSH, CDR2 LQKENI. The J segment lost 2 bases and the V segment lost 6 bases, leaving 6 bases of the junction unmatched. CDR3 length: 14 amino acids. The genes are TRBV18 and TRBJ1-1; 7 bases are a match to TRBD1. The clonotype was recovered from a man between 18 and 35 years old in good health. Some clones in this sample may be carry-over from other donors' samples. The sequencing sample was made of naive CD4+ T cells from PBMCs. Subset here: CD45RA+ positively selected. CDR3 sequence (DNA): TGTGCCAGCTCCTGGGACAGTGAAAACACTGAAGCTTTCTTT. Protein sequence: CASSWDSENTEAFF. Together with reference TRBV18 and TRBJ1-1, the CDR3 gives the full variable domain: NAGVMQNPRHLVRRRGQEARLRCSPMKGHSHVYWYRQLPEEGLKFMVYLQKENIIDESGMPKERFSAEFPKEGPSILRIQQVVRGDSAAYFCASSWDSENTEAFFGQGTRLTVV.